Below are 26 T cell receptor beta chains sequenced from a single sample in a study of T cell repertoires in cytomegalovirus infection. TCRdb reprocessed the reads with MiXCR, giving one entry per CDR3 protein. The sample shows nearly 650,000 distinct CDR3 sequences, around 24% of them seen only once. Material: CD8+ T cells from PBMCs. The origin of the receptors is a human donor in good health (CMV status not recorded). Some clones in this sample may be carry-over from other donors' samples.

The table lists this clonotype with a few counts. The chain recombines TRBV15 with TRBJ2-7; D is perhaps TRBD1 (5 bases). The V end lost 2 bases, the J end lost 4 bases, and 9 bases lay between the germline ends. This CDR3 has 13 residues. Germline V lookup: CDR1 LNHNV, CDR2 YYDKDF (reference sequence). CDR3 residues: CATSRKDNYEQYV. Written as DNA, the CDR3 is TGTGCCACCAGCAGAAAGGACAATTACGAGCAGTACGTC.

This clonotype was observed many times. The rearrangement joins TRBV6-2 or TRBV6-3 to TRBJ2-5, with D unresolved. Germline lookup yields CDR1 MNHEY and CDR2 SVGEGT. The V and J ends lost 0 bases and 13 bases respectively, with 15 bases between them. The CDR3 loop spans 13 amino acids. This CDR3 is CASSYSISATPYF. The CDR3 coding sequence is TGTGCCAGCAGTTACTCGATTTCGGCCACGCCGTACTTC.

This clonotype has a handful of counts. The chain recombines TRBV14 with TRBJ1-4, with D possibly matching TRBD1 (5 bases). Looked up from germline, CDR1 is SGHDN and CDR2 is FVKESK. The CDR3 has 17 amino acids. V was trimmed by 0 bases and J by 1 base, leaving 12 bases between them. The CDR3 sequence: CASSQEAGLRTNEKLFF. Written as DNA, the CDR3 is TGTGCCAGCAGCCAAGAAGCAGGGTTAAGAACTAATGAAAAACTGTTTTTT.

This chain links TRBV20-1 with TRBJ2-1; no firm D call. The CDR3 is 12 residues long. The V and J ends lost 4 bases and 8 bases respectively, with 12 bases between them. CDR1 DFQATT and CDR2 SNEGSKA come from the germline V gene (reference sequence). The CDR3 protein is CSATNATDEQFF. The CDR3 nucleotides read TGCAGTGCTACCAATGCTACGGATGAGCAGTTCTTC.

In this sample, this clonotype turned up a few times. V usage is TRBV29-1 and J usage is TRBJ2-7, with TRBD1 identical over 7 bases. The germline V gene encodes CDR1 SQVTM and CDR2 ANQGSEA. V lost 7 bases, J lost 2 bases, and 5 bases stayed unmatched. The CDR3 runs to 12 residues. The CDR3 sequence is CSAGDSTYEQYF. CDR3 bases: TGCAGCGCCGGGGACAGTACCTACGAGCAGTACTTC.

Turning to this clonotype: This may be a read error: a much more frequent sequence differs by one nucleotide. The chain employs TRBV5-8 and TRBJ1-1; D gene uncertain. The CDR3 is made up of 12 amino acids. Germline V gene data show CDR1 as SGHTS and CDR2 as YDEGEE. Trimming shortened V by 3 bases and J by 3 bases, and 6 bases separated the two germline ends. This CDR3 reads CASSWVDTEAFF. In DNA, the CDR3 is TGTGCCAGCAGCTGGGTGGACACTGAAGCTTTCTTT. Full variable domain (missing parts from reference TRBV5-8 and TRBJ1-1): EAGVTQSPTHLIKTRGQQATLRCSPISGHTSVYWYQQALGLGLQFLLWYDEGEERNRGNFPPRFSGRQFPNYSSELNVNALELEDSALYLCASSWVDTEAFFGQGTRLTVV.

V and J are TRBV5-1 and TRBJ2-3; D ambiguous. This CDR3 contains 13 residues. V shed 3 bases and J shed 2 bases, with 7 bases lying between them. Germline loops: CDR1 SGHRS, CDR2 YFSETQ. This CDR3 is CASSSVPTDTQYF. CDR3 in DNA: TGCGCCAGCAGCTCCGTACCCACAGATACGCAGTATTTT.

V gene TRBV7-3 combines with J gene TRBJ2-2; a weak D match, TRBD2 (5 bases). The CDR3 is 13 residues long. Germline CDR1 and CDR2: SGHTA and FQGTGA. Deletions cut 10 bases from V and 4 bases from J, with 13 bases between. CDR3 nucleotide sequence: TGTGCCACCGGCAGCGAGGGCACCGGGGAGCTGTTTTTT. Amino acids: CATGSEGTGELFF.

This chain uses TRBV28 with TRBJ2-3; the D is unclear. CDR1 is MDHEN, CDR2 SYDVKM, per germline. The CDR3 runs 15 residues. The germline V and J ends were trimmed by 10 bases and 2 bases, with 19 bases remaining between them. The CDR3 sequence is CATLRATAYTDTQYF. The DNA for the CDR3 is TGTGCCACCCTAAGGGCGACGGCCTACACAGATACGCAGTATTTT.

On this clonotype: This sequence may be a read error, since a much larger clone differs from it by one base. V is TRBV7-2 and J is TRBJ2-3, with 10 bases fitting TRBD1. The length of the CDR3 is 16 residues. Germline assignment: CDR1 SGHTA and CDR2 FQGNSA. The CDR3 here is CASSPRTGGSIDTQYF. CDR3 coding DNA: TGTGCCAGCAGCCCACGGACAGGGGGAAGCATAGATACGCAGTATTTT.

A remark on this clonotype: This sequence may be a read error, since a much larger clone differs from it by one base. The CDR3 DNA reads TGTGCCAACAGCTTAGGTAGAGGGATACTCTATGGCTACACCTTC. Translated: CANSLGRGILYGYTF. The chain joins TRBV7-6 to TRBJ1-2; D gene unclear. The CDR3 sequence is 15 residues long. Germline V gene sequence: CDR1 SGHVS, CDR2 FNYEAQ.

The chain has TRBV28 and TRBJ2-5; D possibly corresponds to TRBD2 (5 bases). The germline CDR1 and CDR2 sequences are MDHEN and SYDVKM. V lost 5 bases, J lost 3 bases, and 13 bases lay in between. This CDR3 has 14 residues. The CDR3: CASSVPGSKETQYF. The CDR3, as DNA: TGTGCCAGCAGTGTGCCGGGAAGCAAAGAGACCCAGTACTTC.

As concerns this clonotype: Its ends do not fully match the called genes, so a read error is possible. The gene calls are TRBV7-9 and TRBJ2-1; 9 nucleotides match TRBD2. The CDR3 covers 14 residues. Germline V gene data show CDR1 as SEHNR and CDR2 as FQNEAQ (reference sequence). As DNA, the CDR3 is TGCGCCAGCAGTATAGCGGGGGCCCTTTGGGGGCAGTTCTTC. As protein: CASSIAGALWGQFF.

The chain carries TRBV6-2 or TRBV6-3 and TRBJ2-3; 8 nucleotides agree with TRBD2. J gave up 3 bases and V 7 bases, and 12 bases lay outside the gene matches. The CDR3 extends over 16 amino acids. Per germline, CDR1 MNHEY and CDR2 SVGEGT. The CDR3: CASIIHPGGRTDTQYF. CDR3 coding DNA: TGTGCCAGCATTATACATCCGGGGGGGCGGACAGATACGCAGTATTTT.

This clonotype was observed many times. The chain is built from TRBV4-1 and TRBJ1-1, with unresolved D. The V gene lost 1 base and the J gene lost 0 bases, with 12 bases spanning the gap. The germline gives CDR1 MGHRA, CDR2 YSYEKL. The CDR3 contains 16 residues. CDR3 DNA sequence: TGCGCCAGCAGCCAAGCAGAAAGGGATATGAACACTGAAGCTTTCTTT. Residues: CASSQAERDMNTEAFF.

The chain carries TRBV6-5 and TRBJ2-5; no reliable D call. V lost 6 bases to trimming and J lost 3 bases, with 11 bases between them. The germline gives CDR1 MNHEY, CDR2 SVGAGI. The CDR3 contains 13 residues. The chain's CDR3 is CASSPGPEETQYF. The DNA of the CDR3 is TGTGCCAGCAGCCCGGGCCCAGAAGAGACCCAGTACTTC.

This chain links TRBV28 with TRBJ2-7; 10 nucleotides align to TRBD1. This CDR3 comprises 13 residues. Germline CDR1 and CDR2: MDHEN and SYDVKM. J was trimmed by 6 bases and V by 4 bases; bases with no gene match: 3. For the CDR3, the DNA is TGTGCCAGCAGTTACGGGACAGGGGTCGAGCAGTACGTC. Translation: CASSYGTGVEQYV.

This clonotype was detected a few times. The rearrangement joins TRBV7-9 to TRBJ2-7, with D unclear. CDR3 size: 12 residues. Trimming left V 7 bases short and J 5 bases short, with 12 bases between. CDR1 and CDR2 (germline): SEHNR, FQNEAQ (reference sequence). CDR3: CASKGSGDEQYF. The DNA of the CDR3 is TGTGCCAGCAAGGGTAGTGGGGACGAGCAGTACTTC.

Note on this clonotype: This may be a read error: a much more frequent sequence differs by one nucleotide. This rearrangement joins TRBV7-8 to TRBJ2-7; TRBD2 agrees at 7 bases. CDR1 and CDR2 (germline): SGHVS, FQNEAQ. This CDR3 has 15 amino acids. The CDR3 DNA reads as TGTGCCAACAGCTTAGAACCGGGGGGACCCACCGAGCAGTACGTC. This codes for CANSLEPGGPTEQYV.

In this sample, this clonotype turned up a few times. The chain has TRBV7-2 and TRBJ2-7, with a possible D match to TRBD2 (7 bases). CDR1 is SGHTA and CDR2 is FQGNSA in the germline V gene. V lost 1 base to trimming and J lost 6 bases, with 13 bases between them. The CDR3 has 14 residues. The CDR3 loop reads CASSLGGGAAEQYF. In DNA, the CDR3 is TGTGCCAGCAGCTTAGGTGGGGGGGCCGCCGAGCAGTACTTC.

This clonotype was detected only a few times. The CDR3 sequence: CATSGSLAGNYNEQFF. The DNA for the CDR3 is TGTGCCACCAGTGGGAGTCTAGCGGGGAATTACAATGAGCAGTTCTTC. The chain is built from TRBV24-1 and TRBJ2-1, with 9 bases that match TRBD2. The ends lost 5 bases at V and 4 bases at J; junction bases unmatched: 8. The CDR3 is 16 residues long. Germline V gene lookup returns CDR1 KGHDR and CDR2 SFDVKD.

The chain is built from TRBV15 and TRBJ1-1; 8 bases are a match to TRBD1. The germline gives CDR1 LNHNV, CDR2 YYDKDF (reference sequence). This CDR3 comprises 13 residues. Germline trimming cut 5 bases from V and 4 bases from J; bases unmatched to any gene: 3. The CDR3 DNA sequence: TGTGCCACCAGCCGTACAGGGGGCACTGAAGCTTTCTTT. Its translation: CATSRTGGTEAFF.

This clonotype was detected many times. V usage is TRBV7-2 and J usage is TRBJ2-7; a possible D gene is TRBD2 (7 bases). Germline assignment: CDR1 SGHTA and CDR2 FQGNSA. The CDR3 runs to 17 residues. The V end lost 1 base, the J end lost 6 bases, and 22 bases lay between the germline ends. This CDR3 is CASSLGAGWGGRPEQYV. DNA for the CDR3: TGTGCCAGCAGCTTAGGGGCCGGTTGGGGGGGCCGTCCCGAGCAGTACGTC.

This clonotype was found a few times. The V call is TRBV12-3 or TRBV12-4, the J call TRBJ1-6, with TRBD1 matching over 8 bases. After removal of 6 bases from V and 8 bases from J, the junction contained 6 bases not matched to a gene. The CDR3 totals 14 residues. CDR3 protein: CASRGTGFDSPLHF. In nucleotides, the CDR3 is TGTGCCAGCAGAGGGACAGGCTTTGATTCACCCCTCCACTTT.

Comment on this clonotype: One end of the junction varies from germline; a read error may be responsible. The CDR3 here is CSARFPGGNYSYTF. The CDR3, as DNA: TGCAGTGCTAGGTTCCCCGGGGGGAACTATAGCTACACCTTC. The chain is built from TRBV20-1 and TRBJ1-2; possible D gene TRBD1, 5 bases. Germline values: CDR1 DFQATT, CDR2 SNEGSKA (reference sequence). The CDR3 runs 14 residues.

This chain links TRBV4-1 with TRBJ2-1; 9 nucleotides align to TRBD2. The V gene's germline CDR1 is MGHRA and CDR2 YSYEKL. The CDR3 is made up of 16 amino acids. J was trimmed by 8 bases and V by 1 base; bases with no gene match: 9. CDR3 protein: CASSQVGAGGVDEQFF. The DNA of the CDR3 is TGCGCCAGCAGCCAAGTGGGAGCGGGGGGCGTGGATGAGCAGTTCTTC.